A selection of T cell receptor beta chains follows, all from one sample in a study of T cell responses to AZD1222 COVID-19 vaccine. Method: immunoSEQ multiplex PCR; TCRdb's copy keeps in-frame clones and lacks some. Found here are over 100,000 clones, under 95% of them singletons; the top ten hold about 1.1%. The sequencing used peripheral blood, collected 28 days after the second AZD1222 dose. These receptors all come from an adult who received the AZD1222 COVID-19 vaccine. The CDR3 runs from the conserved cysteine through the conserved F or W. Fields, in order: J gene, V gene, CDR3 protein.

TRBJ2-7 TRBV5-4 CASSTRRTGIYEQYF
TRBJ1-6 TRBV6-6 CASSYSRWGEDSPLHF
TRBJ1-2 TRBV5-5 CASSPAQGTYYGYTF
TRBJ2-1 TRBV4-1 CASSREQGRDNEQFF
TRBJ1-3 TRBV5-1 CASSRSGTGGNTIYF
TRBJ2-5 TRBV2 CASSESVQETQYF
TRBJ1-5 TRBV5-1 CASSWLGGNQPQHF
TRBJ2-7 TRBV12-3/TRBV12-4 CASTGTGLDEQYF
TRBJ2-7 TRBV2 CASTWARAYEQYF
TRBJ2-7 TRBV19 CASSIGHPAYEQYF
TRBJ1-2 TRBV28 CASSPTDNYGYTF
TRBJ1-2 TRBV13 CASSLGGRLGF
TRBJ1-1 TRBV5-1 CASSPGSTPYTEAFF
TRBJ1-2 TRBV12-3/TRBV12-4 CASSPIGQGYTF
TRBJ2-7 TRBV3-1/TRBV3-2 CASSQDPREQYF
TRBJ2-7 TRBV30 CAWSGLAGLSYEQYF
TRBJ1-6 TRBV5-5 CASSFRGQGGSPLHF
TRBJ2-7 TRBV5-1 CASKPGGQALYEQYF
TRBJ1-2 TRBV28 CASSLTGRPNYGYTF
TRBJ2-5 TRBV5-1 CASSVGTGVSQETQYF
TRBJ2-7 TRBV30 CAWRQDSSYEQYF
TRBJ2-5 TRBV28 CASSFLSRGSETQYF
TRBJ2-2 TRBV27 CASSLLMLGKRANTGELFF
TRBJ2-7 TRBV9 CASSLLRGRQLDEQYF
TRBJ2-7 TRBV6-5 CASTRLAGVPYEQYF
TRBJ2-7 TRBV15 CATSRDLAGGGRGYEQYF
TRBJ2-1 TRBV18 CASSSGLAGDNEQFF
TRBJ2-3 TRBV6-1 CASSELGADTQYF
TRBJ1-6 TRBV6-5 CASSFLNSPLHF
TRBJ2-7 TRBV10-3 CATGTVTYEQYF
TRBJ1-5 TRBV24-1 CATSQTGSNQPQHF
TRBJ2-7 TRBV23-1 CASTQFEQYF
TRBJ2-2 TRBV27 CASSFRRDYLNTGELFF
TRBJ2-7 TRBV6-5 CASSATGLGEQYF
TRBJ2-3 TRBV7-6 CASSWTASTSGRAGHTQYF
TRBJ2-4 TRBV15 CATSRDGVRGAKNIQYF
TRBJ1-1 TRBV7-2 CASSLERTGGGTEAFF
TRBJ2-2 TRBV29-1 CSVAWGAGELFF
TRBJ2-7 TRBV7-9 CASSLAQTTYEQYF
TRBJ1-3 TRBV9 CASSLNPRSGNTIYF
TRBJ2-1 TRBV7-3 CASSLSGTDNEQFF
TRBJ1-3 TRBV2 CASSATTSGNTIYF
TRBJ1-1 TRBV30 CAWSVIFPPYTEAFF
TRBJ2-7 TRBV30 CAWSVDHWGEQYF
TRBJ1-4 TRBV30 CAWSATGLFNEKLFF
TRBJ2-1 TRBV6-1 CASSEFNEQFF
TRBJ1-5 TRBV9 CASSVGQVNQPQHF
TRBJ1-1 TRBV6-6 CASRWTGRTEAFF
TRBJ2-1 TRBV9 CASSPTRGREGYNEQFF
TRBJ1-1 TRBV18 CASSPQGGNTEAFF
TRBJ1-1 TRBV28 CASFRGSQDTEAFF
TRBJ1-2 TRBV28 CASSAGGSHGYTF